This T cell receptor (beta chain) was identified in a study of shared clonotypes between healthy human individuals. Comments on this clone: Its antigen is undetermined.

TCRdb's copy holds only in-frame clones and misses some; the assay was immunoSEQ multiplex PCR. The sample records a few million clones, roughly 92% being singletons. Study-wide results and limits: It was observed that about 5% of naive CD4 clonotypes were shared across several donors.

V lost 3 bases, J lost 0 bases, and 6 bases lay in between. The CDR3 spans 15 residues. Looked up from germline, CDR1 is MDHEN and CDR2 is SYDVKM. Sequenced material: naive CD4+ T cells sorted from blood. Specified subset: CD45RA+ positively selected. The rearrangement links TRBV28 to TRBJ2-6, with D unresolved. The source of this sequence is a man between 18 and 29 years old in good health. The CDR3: CASSFADSGANVLTF. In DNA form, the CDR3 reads TGTGCCAGCAGTTTTGCAGACTCTGGGGCCAACGTCCTGACTTTC.